Here is one T cell receptor (beta chain) with its context. What it recognizes is unknown. Data came from immunoSEQ multiplex PCR; TCRdb stores just in-frame clones and leaves some out. The table records 120,000 or so clones, about nine tenths of them present only once. This specimen belongs to a study of T cell responses to AZD1222 COVID-19 vaccine. Findings and caveats of the study: Sampled repertoires all dated from after the peak T cell response.

CDR1 is MNHNY and CDR2 is SVGAGI in the germline V gene (reference sequence). Trimming took 6 bases from V and 3 from J, leaving 6 bases between them. There are 12 residues in the CDR3. The sequence was collected from an adult in good health. This specimen consisted of peripheral blood, obtained on day 0 of AZD1222 vaccination. The chain is built from TRBV6-6 and TRBJ2-1; D uncertain. CDR3 bases: TGTGCCAGCAGCCTTTACTACAATGAGCAGTTCTTC. This sequence encodes CASSLYYNEQFF.